These T cell receptor beta chains were read from a single sample in a study of OX40 agonist ivuxolimab in advanced cancers. TCRdb's table, derived via immunoSEQ multiplex PCR, lists solely in-frame clones and lacks some. The sample lists around 54,000 clones; 94% were seen once. The sample consisted of CD4+ or CD8+ T cells sorted from blood, taken in a trial of the OX40 agonist ivuxolimab. The receptors originated from an adult with an advanced solid tumor such as melanoma, head and neck, liver or kidney cancer. Each CDR3 is given with its conserved first and last residue. A D gene is named only where the DNA matches it firmly. Part of the rows lack a size; the others show once, few, many or a class for expanded clones.

>TRBV11-3|12|TRBJ1-3|.|.
TGTGCCAGCAGCTTCGGCGGAAACACCATATATTTT
CASSFGGNTIYF
>TRBV7-8|13|TRBJ1-1|TRBD1|.
TGTGCCAGCAGCCGCACAGGGGGCATTGAAGCTTTCTTT
CASSRTGGIEAFF
>TRBV29-1|12|TRBJ2-2|.|few
TGCAGCGTTGTCGGGGACACCGGGGAGCTGTTTTTT
CSVVGDTGELFF
>TRBV6-6|13|TRBJ2-7|.|once
TGTGCCAGCAAGCAGGGTGGGTTCGACGAGCAGTACTTC
CASKQGGFDEQYF
>TRBV25-1|14|TRBJ2-5|.|.
TGTGCCAGCAGTGTCAGGGGCGGGGAGGAGACCCAGTACTTC
CASSVRGGEETQYF
>TRBV9|14|TRBJ2-7|TRBD1|.
TGTGCCAGCAGCGAGGGACAGAGACCCGACGAGCAGTACTTC
CASSEGQRPDEQYF
>TRBV25-1|14|TRBJ2-7|.|.
TGTGCCAGCAGTGAAAGTTGGGGAGGGGGCGAGCAGTACTTC
CASSESWGGGEQYF
>TRBV2|14|TRBJ2-7|.|.
TGTGCCAGCCGGGGGATGGGGCGCGCCCACGAGCAGTACTTC
CASRGMGRAHEQYF
>TRBV4-1|15|TRBJ2-1|.|.
TGCGCCAGCAGCCATTCGGGGGTCTGGGTTGATGAGCAGTTCTTC
CASSHSGVWVDEQFF
>TRBV19|16|TRBJ1-2|TRBD1|once
TGTGCCAGTAGTACGACAGGGATCAAATCAACGAAAGGCTACACCTTC
CASSTTGIKSTKGYTF
>TRBV7-2|16|TRBJ2-3|TRBD2|.
TGTGCCAGCAGCTTATTAGAGCGGGAGAGCACAGATACGCAGTATTTT
CASSLLERESTDTQYF
>TRBV1|15|TRBJ2-5|.|.
TGCACCAGCAGCCAAGAATCTAGCGGGAGTCCTTTAAGGAACTTC
CTSSQESSGSPLRNF
>TRBV27|15|TRBJ2-3|TRBD2|.
TGTGCCAGCATGAGACTAGCGGTTAGCACAGATACGCAGTATTTT
CASMRLAVSTDTQYF
>TRBV27|15|TRBJ2-7|.|.
TGTGCCAGCAGTTTATCGTCTTACTCCTGGGACGAGCAGTACTTC
CASSLSSYSWDEQYF
>TRBV2|15|TRBJ2-3|TRBD1|.
TGTGCCAGCAGGGGGACAGGGGCAAGCACAGATACGCAGTATTTT
CASRGTGASTDTQYF
>TRBV7-9|15|TRBJ2-2|TRBD2|.
TGTGCCAGCACCCCTAGCGGGAGTTGGACCGGGGAGCTGTTTTTT
CASTPSGSWTGELFF
>TRBV10-2|16|TRBJ2-7|.|.
TGCGCCAGCAGTGATACGGTGGGGGAACCCGGGTGCGAGCAGTACTTC
CASSDTVGEPGCEQYF
>TRBV7-9|15|TRBJ2-7|.|.
TGTGCCAGCAGCTTAGGCTCGATCCCGCACTACGAGCAGTACTTC
CASSLGSIPHYEQYF
>TRBV7-9|12|TRBJ2-7|.|.
TGTGCCAGCATGGGGAGCTCCTACGAGCAGTACTTC
CASMGSSYEQYF
>TRBV5-1|13|TRBJ2-7|.|.
TGCGCCAGCAGATACAGGGCGGAAAGGGAGCAGTACTTC
CASRYRAEREQYF
>TRBV4-2|21|TRBJ2-6|TRBD1|.
TGTGCCAGCAGCCAAGTTGGGGTGGTTGGACAGGGGGACTCTGGGGCCAACGTCCTGACTTTC
CASSQVGVVGQGDSGANVLTF
>TRBV19|13|TRBJ2-7|TRBD1|.
TGTGCAGTGGGGACAGGGGAGGCCTACGAGCAGTACTTC
CAVGTGEAYEQYF
>TRBV30|15|TRBJ2-1|TRBD2|.
TGTGCCTGGAATGCAGCTAGCGGTACTTACAATGAGCAGTTCTTC
CAWNAASGTYNEQFF
>TRBV20-1|11|TRBJ2-1|.|.
TGCAGTGCGACTCAGTACAATGAGCAGTTCTTC
CSATQYNEQFF
>TRBV9|16|TRBJ2-5|TRBD2|.
TGTGCCAGCAGCGGGGATTCGGCCGGGAGGGGCGAGACCCAGTACTTC
CASSGDSAGRGETQYF
>TRBV11-2|15|TRBJ2-1|.|.
TGTGCCAGCAGCTTAGGTCCAGGGGCCTACAATGAGCAGTTCTTC
CASSLGPGAYNEQFF
>TRBV27|15|TRBJ2-7|TRBD2|.
TGTGCCAGCAGCCCTAGCTGGGGACTAGTCCACGAGCAGTACTTC
CASSPSWGLVHEQYF
>TRBV2|15|TRBJ2-1|.|.
TGTGCCAGCGTATCTAGCAGCCGCTCCTACAATGAGCAGTTCTTC
CASVSSSRSYNEQFF
>TRBV9|14|TRBJ2-2|.|.
TGTGCCAGCAGCGTAAAGGGGCAGAACGGGGAGCTGTTTTTT
CASSVKGQNGELFF
>TRBV9|14|TRBJ2-1|.|.
TGTGCCAGCAGCACGGGACGGCGGGTGGAAGAGCAGTTCTTC
CASSTGRRVEEQFF
>TRBV4-1|13|TRBJ2-2|.|.
TGCGCCAGCAGTCCCTCCGGCACCGGGGAGCTGTTTTTT
CASSPSGTGELFF
>TRBV9|15|TRBJ2-2|.|.
TGTGCCAGCGCTGGAGGGACCGAGAACACCGGGGAGCTGTTTTTT
CASAGGTENTGELFF
>TRBV9|17|TRBJ2-1|.|once
TGTGCCAGCAGCGTAGGGAATTCGGAGGGCGTTTTCTATGAGCAGTTCTTC
CASSVGNSEGVFYEQFF
>TRBV9|19|TRBJ2-3|TRBD2|.
TGTGCCAGCAGCGTAGGAGGCGGACTAGCGGGAGAGAGGACAGATACGCAGTATTTT
CASSVGGGLAGERTDTQYF
>TRBV13|13|TRBJ2-7|.|.
TGTGCCAGCAGCTTCTGGGGTTCCTACGAGCAGTACTTC
CASSFWGSYEQYF
>TRBV6-5|13|TRBJ2-7|.|.
TGTGCCAGCAGTCACAGGAGTATGGACGAGCAGTACTTC
CASSHRSMDEQYF
>TRBV4-1|16|TRBJ1-4|.|.
TGCGCCAGCAGCCAATCGGGGGTAGGGACTAATGAAAAACTGTTTTTT
CASSQSGVGTNEKLFF
>TRBV27|14|TRBJ2-5|.|.
TGTGCCAGCAGTTTATCAACCCCCGCGGAGACCCAGTACTTC
CASSLSTPAETQYF
>TRBV7-6|15|TRBJ2-7|TRBD1|.
TGTGCCAGCAGTCCCGGGACAGGATACTCCTACGAGCAGTACTTC
CASSPGTGYSYEQYF
>TRBV7-3|16|TRBJ2-2|TRBD2|.
TGTGCCAGCAGCGCCCTGGGAGGGTCGGACACCGGGGAGCTGTTTTTT
CASSALGGSDTGELFF
>TRBV15|16|TRBJ1-1|.|.
TGTGCCACCAGCATGATACCGGGACCTCCGAACACTGAAGCTTTCTTT
CATSMIPGPPNTEAFF
>TRBV11-3|19|TRBJ2-7|TRBD1|.
TGTGCCAGCAGCCGTAGCACAGGGGGCCCCAAAAACGGTCGAGGCGAGCAGTACTTC
CASSRSTGGPKNGRGEQYF
>TRBV6-5|15|TRBJ2-5|.|.
TGTGCCACCAAACCCCCGGGGCTTTTGTCGGAGACCCAGTACTTC
CATKPPGLLSETQYF
>TRBV2|14|TRBJ2-1|.|.
TGTGCCAGCAGTGGGACAGACCCCTACAATGAGCAGTTCTTC
CASSGTDPYNEQFF
>TRBV9|13|TRBJ1-2|.|.
TGTGCCAGCAGCGCCCAGGGACCCTATGGCTACACCTTC
CASSAQGPYGYTF
>TRBV27|13|TRBJ2-1|.|.
TGTGCCAGCAGTTCTCAGGGAGAGTATGAGCAGTTCTTC
CASSSQGEYEQFF
>TRBV7-6|20|TRBJ2-1|TRBD2|.
TGTGCCAGCAGCTTAGGAGGACTAGCGGGAGGGCGGAGCTCCTACAATGAGCAGTTCTTC
CASSLGGLAGGRSSYNEQFF
>TRBV27|16|TRBJ1-6|TRBD1|.
TGTGCCAGCAGTACCCGGGACAGGGGGCTGGATTCACCCCTCCACTTT
CASSTRDRGLDSPLHF
>TRBV9|15|TRBJ2-3|.|.
TGTGCCAGCAGCGTTTTGGACAGACTCACAGATACGCAGTATTTT
CASSVLDRLTDTQYF
>TRBV27|16|TRBJ2-1|TRBD2|.
TGTGCCAGCAGATTGACTAGCGGGAGTGTATACAATGAGCAGTTCTTC
CASRLTSGSVYNEQFF
>TRBV4-1|14|TRBJ2-5|.|.
TGCGCCAGCAGCCTAGGGCCCTTCCAAGAGACCCAGTACTTC
CASSLGPFQETQYF
>TRBV6-6|13|TRBJ2-5|TRBD1|.
TGTGCCAGCAGACGGACAGGTGGAGAGACCCAGTACTTC
CASRRTGGETQYF